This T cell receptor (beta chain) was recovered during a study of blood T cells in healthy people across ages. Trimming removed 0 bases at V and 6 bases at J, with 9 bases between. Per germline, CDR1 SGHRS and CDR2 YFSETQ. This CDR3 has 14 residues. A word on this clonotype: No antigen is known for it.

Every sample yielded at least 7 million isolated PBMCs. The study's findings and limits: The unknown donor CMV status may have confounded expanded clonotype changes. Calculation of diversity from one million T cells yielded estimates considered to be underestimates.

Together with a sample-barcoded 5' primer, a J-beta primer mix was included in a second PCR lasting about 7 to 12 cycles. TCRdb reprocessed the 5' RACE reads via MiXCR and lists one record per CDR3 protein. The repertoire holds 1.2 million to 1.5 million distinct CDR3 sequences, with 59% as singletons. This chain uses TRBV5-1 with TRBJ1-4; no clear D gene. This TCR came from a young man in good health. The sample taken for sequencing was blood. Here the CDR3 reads CASSLEEWDEKLFF. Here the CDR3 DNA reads TGCGCCAGCAGCTTGGAGGAGTGGGATGAAAAACTGTTTTTT. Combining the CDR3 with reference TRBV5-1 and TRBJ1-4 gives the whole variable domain KAGVTQTPRYLIKTRGQQVTLSCSPISGHRSVSWYQQTPGQGLQFLFEYFSETQRNKGNFPGRFSGRQFSNSRSEMNVSTLELGDSALYLCASSLEEWDEKLFFGSGTQLSVL.